The rows below give T cell receptor beta chains drawn from one sample of a study of blood T cell repertoires in COVID-19. Using immunoSEQ multiplex PCR, the repertoire was profiled, and TCRdb retains in-frame clones only, with some absent. This table holds hundreds of thousands of clones, more than 70% found once. The source material was PBMCs or T cells enriched from blood (not recorded which). These receptors all stem from an older woman in a cohort exposed to, infected with or recovered from COVID-19 (not recorded which). Both conserved end residues are part of each CDR3. The D gene is left open where the match is weak.

>NA|TRBJ2-2|TRBV7-3
TGTGCCAGCAGCTTCGGGGTCGGGGAGCTGTTTTTT
CASSFGVGELFF
>TRBD1|TRBJ1-5|TRBV3-1/TRBV3-2
TGTGCCAGCAGCCACTCGGACAGGGACGGTCAGCCCCAGCATTTT
CASSHSDRDGQPQHF
>TRBD1|TRBJ2-7|TRBV28
TGTGCCAGCAGTTTCGGGACAGGTAGCTCCTACGAGCAGTACTTC
CASSFGTGSSYEQYF
>NA|TRBJ1-2|TRBV5-1
TGCGCCAGCAGCTTGGACGGAGACTATGGCTACACCTTC
CASSLDGDYGYTF
>NA|TRBJ2-7|TRBV11-2
TGTGCCAGCAGCTTTACTCGATACGAGCAGTACTTC
CASSFTRYEQYF
>TRBD2|TRBJ2-1|TRBV28
TGTGCCAGCAGTAGACTAGCGGGAGTTGTCAGGTCCTACAATGAGCAGTTCTTC
CASSRLAGVVRSYNEQFF
>NA|TRBJ1-3|TRBV11-2
TGTGCCAGCAGCTTACAGGGGTTGCGGGGAAACACCATATATTTT
CASSLQGLRGNTIYF
>NA|TRBJ1-1|TRBV13
TGTGCCAGCAGCTTAGGCCTTATGGGGAGCACTGAAGCTTTCTTT
CASSLGLMGSTEAFF
>NA|TRBJ1-3|TRBV5-1
TGCGCCAGCAGCTTGGGGCATACAGGGTCGACTGGAAACACCATATATTTT
CASSLGHTGSTGNTIYF
>NA|TRBJ2-2|TRBV4-3
TGCGCCAGCAGCCAAGCTGGCGGGGCGAACACCGGGGAGCTGTTTTTT
CASSQAGGANTGELFF
>NA|TRBJ2-7|TRBV4-1
TGCGCCAGCAGCCAAGGAGAAGCCGTCTCCTACGAGCAGTACTTC
CASSQGEAVSYEQYF
>NA|TRBJ1-1|TRBV7-2
TGTGCCAGCCTTTATACAGTGAACACTGAAGCTTTCTTT
CASLYTVNTEAFF
>TRBD1|TRBJ1-2|TRBV28
TGTGCCCTTCAACGGGGGACAGGGGTGAGCTATGGCTACACCTTC
CALQRGTGVSYGYTF